The 18 T cell receptor beta chains below come from one sample, sequenced in a study of tissue T cells after allogeneic stem cell transplantation. Data came from immunoSEQ multiplex PCR; TCRdb stores just in-frame clones and leaves some out. The sample yields several hundred clones, 68% seen once. Source material: lymph node tissue. Receptors were obtained from a female BALB/c mouse in good health. The strain's MHC haplotype is H2-d.

Concerning this clone: The listed genes are named as in mouse. Read coverage stops 1 residue before the CDR3 terminus; the germline J gene supplies the remainder. This chain connects TRBV14 to TRBJ2-5; D uncertain. This CDR3 is 13 amino acids long. CDR1 is SGHDT and CDR2 is FRDEAV in the germline V gene. The V end was cut by 2 bases, the J end by 0 bases, with 4 bases between. The CDR3 bases that were read are TGTGCCAGCAGTTTAGGTAACCAAGACACCCAGTAC. Its translation is CASSLGNQDTQY. In full, the CDR3 is CASSLGNQDTQYF.

About this clone itself: The gene names given are mouse names. The sequenced fragment ends 1 residue before the CDR3 boundary, so the rest is inferred from the germline J gene. V gene TRBV5 combines with J gene TRBJ2-7, with 9 nucleotides matching TRBD1. The germline CDR1 and CDR2 sequences are LGHNA and YNLKQL (reference sequence). J was trimmed by 1 base and V by 3 bases; bases with no gene match: 1. The CDR3 is made up of 14 amino acids. The CDR3 bases that were read are TGTGCCAGCAGCCACGGACAGGGGTCCTATGAACAGTAC. Translation gives CASSHGQGSYEQY. The entire CDR3 protein is CASSHGQGSYEQYF.

Remarks on this clone: Gene names are the mouse ones. The read comes to an end 1 residue before the CDR3 does, leaving the germline J gene to fill in the end. The chain uses TRBV13-2 and TRBJ1-4; D might be TRBD1 (6 bases). V dropped 3 bases and J dropped 3 bases, with 9 bases sitting between them. The CDR3 is 14 residues long. From germline, CDR1 is NNHNN and CDR2 SYGAGS (reference sequence). The covered CDR3 bases are TGTGCCAGCGGTGGGACAGATACCAACGAAAGATTATTT. Translated: CASGGTDTNERLF. The entire CDR3 is CASGGTDTNERLFF.

Notes on this clone: The gene names given are mouse names. The read ends 1 residue before the CDR3 terminus; that terminus is restored from the germline J gene. The V gene is TRBV4, the J gene TRBJ1-3; no clear D. Germline CDR1 LGHDT, CDR2 YNNKQL (reference sequence). V gave up 3 bases and J gave up 0 bases, with 6 bases separating them. The CDR3 spans 14 residues. This chain's CDR3 is CASSYKNSGNTLYF. The sequenced CDR3 bases are TGTGCCAGCAGCTATAAAAATTCTGGAAATACGCTCTAT.

This clone was detected only a few times. Gene names and germline refer to mouse. The read ends 1 residue shy of where the CDR3 ends; the end is completed using the germline J gene. This chain joins TRBV19 and TRBJ2-7; TRBD2 matches at 9 bases. Germline CDR1 FNHDT, CDR2 SITEND (reference sequence). J gave up 3 bases and V 3 bases, and 4 bases lay outside the gene matches. The CDR3 consists of 14 residues. CDR3 loop: CASSTTGGLYEQYF. CDR3 DNA, as far as it was read: TGTGCCAGCAGTACGACTGGGGGTCTCTATGAACAGTAC. The variable domain in full, completed from reference TRBV19 and TRBJ2-7, reads GGIITQTPKFLIGQEGQKLTLKCQQNFNHDTMYWYRQDSGKGLRLIYYSITENDLQKGDLSEGYDASREKKSSFSLTVTSAQKNEMAVFLCASSTTGGLYEQYFGPGTRLTVL.

Notes on this clone: Gene names denote mouse genes. The DNA ends 1 residue before the CDR3 does, and the rest of the CDR3 is filled in from the germline J gene. This chain links TRBV2 with TRBJ2-7; 8 bases fit TRBD2. Germline loops: CDR1 LGHNA, CDR2 YSYQKL. The CDR3 is 14 amino acids. J gave up 4 bases and V 0 bases, and 2 bases lay outside the gene matches. The covered CDR3 bases are TGTGCCAGCAGCCAAGATGGGGGGGTATATGAACAGTAC. Translating it yields CASSQDGGVYEQY. The full CDR3 reads CASSQDGGVYEQYF.

Concerning this clone: Germline and genes here are mouse. Sequencing ends 1 residue short of the CDR3 end; the germline J gene provides the rest. V gene TRBV19 combines with J gene TRBJ2-4; 8 bases fit TRBD1. Trimming cost V 0 bases and J 8 bases; bases outside gene matches: 5. Germline V lookup: CDR1 FNHDT, CDR2 SITEND (reference sequence). The CDR3 has 14 residues. The CDR3 sequence: CASSIGGQGGTLYF. Incomplete CDR3 DNA: TGTGCCAGCAGTATAGGTGGACAGGGAGGCACCTTGTAC.

This clone came up once. Gene labels here are mouse ones. The observed sequence ends 1 residue before the CDR3 terminus, with the missing tail filled in from the germline J gene. V and J are TRBV31 and TRBJ2-5; possibly TRBD2 for D (7 bases). Germline lookup yields CDR1 GKSSPN and CDR2 SITVG. This CDR3 spans 14 amino acids. Trimming cost V 1 base and J 0 bases, with 8 bases left between them. The CDR3 bases that were read are TGTGCCTGGAGTCAGGGGGGGAACCAAGACACCCAGTAC. Amino acids: CAWSQGGNQDTQY. The full CDR3 is CAWSQGGNQDTQYF. The full variable domain, rest sourced from reference TRBV31 and TRBJ2-5, is AQTIHQWPVAEIKAVGSPLSLGCTIKGKSSPNLYWYWQATGGTLQQLFYSITVGQVESVVQLNLSASRPKDDQFILSTEKLLLSHSGFYLCAWSQGGNQDTQYFGPGTRLLVL.

As for this clone: Mouse names are used for the genes. The CDR3 goes on 1 residue after the read ends, and that part is filled in from the germline J gene. The chain carries TRBV13-1 and TRBJ2-5, with a weak D call TRBD1 (6 bases). This CDR3 is 14 amino acids long. The germline gives CDR1 NSHNY, CDR2 SYGAGN. Deletions cut 2 bases from V and 4 bases from J, with 11 bases between. Partial CDR3 DNA: TGTGCCAGCAGTGAGAATGGACAGAAAGACACCCAGTAC. Its translation: CASSENGQKDTQY. The CDR3 in full is CASSENGQKDTQYF.

As concerns this clone: The gene names given are mouse names. The CDR3 is cut off 1 residue early in the read; its end comes from the germline J gene. V is TRBV31 and J is TRBJ2-1; 9 bases map to TRBD1. The CDR3 covers 14 residues. Germline lookup yields CDR1 GKSSPN and CDR2 SITVG. V shed 0 bases and J 4 bases; nucleotides not matched to a gene: 1. The CDR3 bases that were read are TGTGCCTGGAGTCTAGGACAGGGGTATGCTGAGCAGTTC. It is translated as CAWSLGQGYAEQF. In full, the CDR3 is CAWSLGQGYAEQFF. The whole variable domain, remainder taken from reference TRBV31 and TRBJ2-1, is AQTIHQWPVAEIKAVGSPLSLGCTIKGKSSPNLYWYWQATGGTLQQLFYSITVGQVESVVQLNLSASRPKDDQFILSTEKLLLSHSGFYLCAWSLGQGYAEQFFGPGTRLTVL.

About this clone: Genes here carry mouse names. The read ends 1 residue early relative to the CDR3; the germline J gene fills the gap. This chain uses TRBV19 with TRBJ1-4; tentatively, D is TRBD1 (6 bases). V lost 2 bases and J 5 bases, leaving 10 bases between the germline ends. Germline loops: CDR1 FNHDT, CDR2 SITEND (reference sequence). The CDR3 totals 14 residues. This CDR3 is CASSIRTENERLFF. CDR3 bases read: TGTGCCAGCAGTATTAGGACAGAAAACGAAAGATTATTT.

As concerns this clone: These gene names are mouse names. The CDR3 extends 1 residue past the end of the read, so its final part is completed from the germline J gene. J is TRBJ2-4 and V is TRBV13-2, with a possible D match to TRBD1 (6 bases). The CDR3 has 16 amino acids. Germline-derived CDR1 and CDR2 are NNHNN and SYGAGS (reference sequence). V was cut by 0 bases and J by 0 bases, with 11 bases left in between. The covered CDR3 bases are TGTGCCAGCGGTGATGCCACAGGGAACAGTCAAAACACCTTGTAC. Protein product: CASGDATGNSQNTLY. The full CDR3 protein is CASGDATGNSQNTLYF.

A remark on this clone: Gene names are mouse gene names. The read terminates 1 residue ahead of where the CDR3 ends, so the germline J gene completes it. V and J are TRBV13-1 and TRBJ2-2, with TRBD2 identical over 8 bases. V was clipped by 2 bases and J by 6 bases; unmatched bases: 3. Germline V gene lookup returns CDR1 NSHNY and CDR2 SYGAGN. CDR3 length: 14 residues. Incomplete CDR3 DNA: TGTGCCAGCAGTGAGGGGGGGGCGGCCGGGCAGCTCTAC. Protein product: CASSEGGAAGQLY. The entire CDR3 protein reads CASSEGGAAGQLYF.

Details on this clone: The gene symbols are mouse symbols. The read gets to within 1 residue of the CDR3 end, and the germline J gene fills in the rest. The rearrangement links TRBV19 to TRBJ1-3, with D unclear. Deletions cut 3 bases from V and 0 bases from J, with 7 bases between. CDR3 length equals 14 residues. The germline CDR1 and CDR2 sequences are FNHDT and SITEND (reference sequence). Incomplete CDR3 DNA: TGTGCCAGCAGTAGAAGAAATTCTGGAAATACGCTCTAT. Amino acids: CASSRRNSGNTLY. The CDR3 as a whole reads CASSRRNSGNTLYF.

Notes on this clone: The genes are named according to mouse. The CDR3 end falls 1 residue outside the read, so it is completed with the germline J gene. V usage is TRBV5 and J usage is TRBJ1-4, with 9 bases lining up with TRBD1. Germline CDR1 reads LGHNA; CDR2 reads YNLKQL (reference sequence). This CDR3 has 15 residues. V trimming: 1 base; J trimming: 3 bases; junction bases outside the gene matches: 0. The part of the CDR3 DNA that was read is TGTGCCAGCAGCCAAGGACAGGGGGCCAACGAAAGATTATTT. Translating gives CASSQGQGANERLF. The full CDR3 protein is CASSQGQGANERLFF.

Notes on this clone: Mouse names are used for the genes. The sequenced fragment ends 1 residue before the CDR3 boundary, so the rest is inferred from the germline J gene. V usage is TRBV29 and J usage is TRBJ2-5, with D maybe TRBD1 (5 bases). The V end was cut by 2 bases, the J end by 5 bases, with 8 bases between. Germline CDR1 is MSHET and CDR2 is SYDVDS. The length of the CDR3 is 13 residues. The covered CDR3 bases are TGTGCTAGCAGTTTAACAGGCAGAGACACCCAGTAC. The encoded protein is CASSLTGRDTQY. In full, the CDR3 reads CASSLTGRDTQYF.

For this clone: Mouse germline and gene names are used. The CDR3 goes on 1 residue after the read ends, and that part is filled in from the germline J gene. This sequence joins TRBV19 and TRBJ1-3; D is possibly TRBD1 (5 bases). This CDR3 is built from 16 residues. V gave up 0 bases and J gave up 0 bases, with 10 bases separating them. CDR1 and CDR2 from the germline V gene are FNHDT and SITEND (reference sequence). The CDR3 is CASSIGRGGSGNTLYF. Incomplete CDR3 DNA: TGTGCCAGCAGTATAGGAAGGGGAGGTTCTGGAAATACGCTCTAT.

Remarks on this clone: The gene symbols are mouse symbols. The CDR3 is cut off 1 residue early in the read; its end comes from the germline J gene. V is TRBV24 and J is TRBJ2-4, with unresolved D. Germline V gene sequence: CDR1 KGHTA, CDR2 FRNEEI. The CDR3 is 12 residues long. V lost 7 bases, J lost 0 bases, and 5 bases lay in between. CDR3 DNA (partial): TGTGCCAGCACCCATAGTCAAAACACCTTGTAC. As protein: CASTHSQNTLY. In full, the CDR3 is CASTHSQNTLYF.